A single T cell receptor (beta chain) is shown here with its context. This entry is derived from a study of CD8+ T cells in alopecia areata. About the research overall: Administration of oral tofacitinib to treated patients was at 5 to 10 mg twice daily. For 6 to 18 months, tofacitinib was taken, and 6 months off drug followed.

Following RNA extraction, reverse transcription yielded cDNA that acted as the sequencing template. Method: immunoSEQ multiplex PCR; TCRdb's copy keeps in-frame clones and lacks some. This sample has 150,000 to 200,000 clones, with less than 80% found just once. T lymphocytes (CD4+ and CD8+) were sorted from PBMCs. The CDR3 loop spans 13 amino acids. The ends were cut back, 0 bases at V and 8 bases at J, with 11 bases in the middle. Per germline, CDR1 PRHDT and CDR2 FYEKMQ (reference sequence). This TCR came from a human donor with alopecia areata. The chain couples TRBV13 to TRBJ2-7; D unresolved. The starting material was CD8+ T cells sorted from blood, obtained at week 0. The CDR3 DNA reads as TGTGCCAGCAGCTTAGGCCGGGCGATCCAGCAGTACTTC. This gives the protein CASSLGRAIQQYF. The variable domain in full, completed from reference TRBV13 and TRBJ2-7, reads AAGVIQSPRHLIKEKRETATLKCYPIPRHDTVYWYQQGPGQDPQFLISFYEKMQSDKGSIPDRFSAQQFSDYHSELNMSSLELGDSALYFCASSLGRAIQQYFGPGTRLTVT.